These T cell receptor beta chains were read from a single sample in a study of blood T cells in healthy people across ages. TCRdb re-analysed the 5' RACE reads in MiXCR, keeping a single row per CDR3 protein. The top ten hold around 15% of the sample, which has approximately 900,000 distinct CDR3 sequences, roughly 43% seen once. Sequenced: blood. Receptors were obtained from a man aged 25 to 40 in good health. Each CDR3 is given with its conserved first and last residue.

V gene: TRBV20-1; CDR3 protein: CSARDARSNTGELFF
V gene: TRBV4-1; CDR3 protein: CASSQPLWADTQYF
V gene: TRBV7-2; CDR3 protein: CASSFSGGLSETQYF
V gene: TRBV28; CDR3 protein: CASSPTLGTGGRETQYF
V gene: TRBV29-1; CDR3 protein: CSGKGQGGTEAFF
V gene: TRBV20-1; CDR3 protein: CSAPDSSREQYF
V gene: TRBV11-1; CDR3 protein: CASSAEAGLYNEQFF
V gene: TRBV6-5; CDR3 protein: CASNRGAGRTGELFF
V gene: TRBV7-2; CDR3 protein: CASSRTGGAPGPQHF
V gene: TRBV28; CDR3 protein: CASSPHSFQETQYF
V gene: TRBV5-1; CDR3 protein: CASSFGQGENTEAFF
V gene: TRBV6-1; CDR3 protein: CASGIPGQGVLIYGYTF
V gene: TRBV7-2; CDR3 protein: CASSLSLDSLAKNIQYF